A single sample is the source of the 16 T cell receptor beta chains below, sequenced in a study of naive and memory T cell subsets. Findings and caveats of the study: Naive repertoires, especially CD8, held a few larger clonotypes, possibly memory cells re-expressing CD45RA.

These TCRs are of unknown antigen specificity. Both TRBC1 and TRBC2 were covered by a beta constant-region primer of two equimolar oligonucleotides. The ligated cDNA underwent four PCR rounds using SP2 and nested alpha and beta constant-region primers. TCRdb redid the calling of the UMI-ligation and nested PCR reads with MiXCR, one entry per CDR3 protein. The repertoire holds over 110,000 distinct CDR3 sequences, about a fifth seen once, with about 0.57% in the top ten. The sample taken for sequencing was naive CD8+ T cells from blood. The receptors were gathered from a human donor in good health.

The chain combines TRBV20-1 with TRBJ1-2, with D possibly matching TRBD1 (6 bases). Trimming stripped 2 bases from V and 8 bases from J, with 18 bases between. This CDR3 spans 14 amino acids. Germline V gene data show CDR1 as DFQATT and CDR2 as SNEGSKA (reference sequence). As DNA, the CDR3 is TGCAGTGCTAGACAACGGGGGGGGCATCGGGGCTACACCTTC. Residues: CSARQRGGHRGYTF.

The V call is TRBV29-1, the J call TRBJ2-1; 9 bases map to TRBD1. In germline, CDR1 is SQVTM, CDR2 ANQGSEA. The CDR3 totals 15 residues. V lost 3 bases, J lost 0 bases, and 3 bases stayed unmatched. The CDR3 loop is CSVDGQGSSYNEQFF. Here the CDR3 DNA reads TGCAGCGTTGATGGACAGGGGAGCTCCTACAATGAGCAGTTCTTC.

This clonotype has a handful of counts. The chain employs TRBV28 and TRBJ2-7, with D perhaps TRBD1 (7 bases). The CDR3 is 16 residues long. V dropped 7 bases and J dropped 3 bases, with 22 bases sitting between them. Germline CDR1 and CDR2: MDHEN and SYDVKM. CDR3 sequence reads: CASTPGQAEGIYEQYF. The CDR3 nucleotides are TGTGCCAGCACCCCAGGACAGGCGGAGGGAATCTACGAGCAGTACTTC.

There are a few counts of this clonotype. The rearrangement uses TRBV12-3 or TRBV12-4 and TRBJ2-1; TRBD1 matches 8 bases. This CDR3 spans 16 amino acids. The J segment lost 3 bases and the V segment lost 0 bases, leaving 4 bases of the junction unmatched. CDR3 region: CASSLAGQGYYNEQFF. The CDR3 nucleotides read TGTGCCAGCAGTTTAGCCGGACAGGGTTACTACAATGAGCAGTTCTTC.

The chain employs TRBV10-3 and TRBJ2-1, with TRBD2 matching 9 bases. This CDR3 is 16 amino acids long. Germline V gene lookup returns CDR1 ENHRY and CDR2 SYGVKD. V lost 3 bases and J lost 7; bases outside the gene matches: 10. For the CDR3, the DNA is TGTGCCATCAGTGACATGGCGGGAGGGCCAAGGAATGAGCAGTTCTTC. It specifies CAISDMAGGPRNEQFF.

The rearrangement joins TRBV4-1 to TRBJ1-4; D is undetermined. V shed 0 bases and J shed 8 bases, with 13 bases lying between them. The CDR3 contains 15 residues. Germline V gene lookup returns CDR1 MGHRA and CDR2 YSYEKL. In DNA form, the CDR3 reads TGCGCCAGCAGCCAAGATGAGAAGGGATGGGAAAAACTGTTTTTT. This gives the protein CASSQDEKGWEKLFF.

This chain joins TRBV7-9 and TRBJ2-5; TRBD2 aligns across 12 bases. The CDR3 runs to 15 residues. Germline V gene sequence: CDR1 SEHNR, CDR2 FQNEAQ (reference sequence). Germline trimming cut 5 bases from V and 5 bases from J; bases unmatched to any gene: 6. CDR3 sequence reads: CASSRGLAGTETQYF. The CDR3 nucleotides read TGTGCCAGCAGCAGAGGACTAGCGGGAACGGAGACCCAGTACTTC.

This clonotype has just a few counts. V usage is TRBV4-3 and J usage is TRBJ1-1; no definite D call. Germline V gives CDR1 LGHNA, CDR2 YSLEER. The CDR3 loop spans 13 amino acids. V lost 0 bases and J 1 base, leaving 3 bases between the germline ends. The DNA of the CDR3 is TGCGCCAGCAGCCAAGACGGGAACACTGAAGCTTTCTTT. Translating gives CASSQDGNTEAFF.

This clonotype was seen a few times. The genes are TRBV15 and TRBJ2-2; a possible D gene is TRBD2 (5 bases). The CDR3 covers 17 residues. The germline V and J ends were trimmed by 0 bases and 0 bases, with 11 bases remaining between them. Germline V gene lookup returns CDR1 LNHNV and CDR2 YYDKDF (reference sequence). The CDR3 region is CATSRDVQDSNTGELFF. CDR3 DNA: TGTGCCACCAGCAGAGATGTGCAGGACTCGAACACCGGGGAGCTGTTTTTT. Full variable domain (rest looked up from reference TRBV15 and TRBJ2-2): DAMVIQNPRYQVTQFGKPVTLSCSQTLNHNVMYWYQQKSSQAPKLLFHYYDKDFNNEADTPDNFQSRRPNTSFCFLDIRSPGLGDTAMYLCATSRDVQDSNTGELFFGEGSRLTVL.

This clonotype was seen at least ten times. CDR3 nucleotides: TGTGCCAGCAGTATCGGACTGAACACTGAAGCTTTCTTT. Protein sequence: CASSIGLNTEAFF. The rearrangement uses TRBV6-5 and TRBJ1-1; D uncertain. Germline CDR1 reads MNHEY; CDR2 reads SVGAGI. Trimming took 5 bases from V and 0 from J, leaving 7 bases between them. CDR3 length: 13 residues.

This clonotype was counted between two and nine times. V and J are TRBV29-1 and TRBJ2-2, with a possible D match to TRBD1 (7 bases). The CDR3 loop spans 13 amino acids. V lost 7 bases and J 5 bases, leaving 14 bases between the germline ends. CDR1 SQVTM and CDR2 ANQGSEA come from the germline V gene. The CDR3 protein is CSGRTGGTGELFF. In DNA, the CDR3 is TGCAGCGGGAGGACAGGAGGGACCGGGGAGCTGTTTTTT.

The sample holds a few counts of this clonotype. The chain has TRBV12-3 or TRBV12-4 and TRBJ1-1; TRBD1 matches at 8 bases. The CDR3 length is 16 residues. Unmatched junction bases numbered 12, after V lost 6 bases and J lost 3 bases. This chain's CDR3 is CASRPIQGGADTEAFF. In DNA form, the CDR3 reads TGTGCCAGCAGACCAATACAGGGGGGTGCGGACACTGAAGCTTTCTTT.

This chain uses TRBV2 with TRBJ2-7; possibly TRBD1 or TRBD2 for D (5 bases each). CDR1 and CDR2 (germline): SNHLY, FYNNEI. This CDR3 region has 11 residues. The V end lost 8 bases, the J end lost 3 bases, and 8 bases lay between the germline ends. The CDR3 nucleotides read TGTGCCAGCGGGGGTGGCTACGAGCAGTACTTC. Translation: CASGGGYEQYF.

The rearrangement uses TRBV7-9 and TRBJ2-5, with 7 bases lining up with TRBD1. The germline V gene has CDR1 SEHNR and CDR2 FQNEAQ (reference sequence). J lost 5 bases, V lost 5 bases, and 11 bases had no gene match. This CDR3 spans 15 amino acids. The CDR3 spells CASSIRTGTAETQYF. The CDR3, as DNA: TGTGCCAGCAGCATCCGGACAGGCACGGCGGAGACCCAGTACTTC.

This clonotype was seen a few times. The chain employs TRBV29-1 and TRBJ2-7; 12 bases agree with TRBD2. Trimming cost V 4 bases and J 3 bases; bases outside gene matches: 10. CDR3 length: 16 residues. Germline lookup yields CDR1 SQVTM and CDR2 ANQGSEA. The CDR3 loop is CSVAGLAGKKGYEQYF. The CDR3 DNA reads TGCAGCGTTGCCGGACTAGCGGGGAAGAAAGGCTACGAGCAGTACTTC.

The chain joins TRBV15 to TRBJ1-2, with D tentatively TRBD1 (5 bases). The CDR3 contains 16 residues. The V end was cut by 0 bases, the J end by 1 base, with 12 bases between. Germline V gene data show CDR1 as LNHNV and CDR2 as YYDKDF (reference sequence). CDR3 sequence (DNA): TGTGCCACCAGCAGAGATCCCCCAGGGAGTAACTATGGCTACACCTTC. Translated: CATSRDPPGSNYGYTF.